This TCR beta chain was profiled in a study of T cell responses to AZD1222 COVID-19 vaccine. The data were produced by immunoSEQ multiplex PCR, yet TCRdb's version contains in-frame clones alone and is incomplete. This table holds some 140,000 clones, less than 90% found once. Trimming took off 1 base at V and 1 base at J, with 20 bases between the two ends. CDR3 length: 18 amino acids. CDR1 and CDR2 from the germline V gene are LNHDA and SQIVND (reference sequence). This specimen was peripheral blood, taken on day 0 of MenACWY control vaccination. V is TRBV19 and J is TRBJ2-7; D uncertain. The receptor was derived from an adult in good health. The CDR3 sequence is CASSIGLFGRQISYEQYF. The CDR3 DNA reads TGTGCCAGTAGTATAGGATTATTTGGCAGGCAAATTTCCTACGAGCAGTACTTC.